Listed below are T cell receptor beta chains from one sample, sequenced in a study of T cells after posttransplantation cyclophosphamide. Profiled with immunoSEQ multiplex PCR; TCRdb holds only in-frame clones, not every one. This sample has about 22,000 clones; approximately 97% occur once, and the top ten carry around 0.15%. The sequencing sample was made of naive CD4+ T cells sorted from PBMCs. These receptors all stem from a man between 45 and 60 years old in good health, CMV-negative, and a related stem cell transplant donor. CDR3s include the opening cysteine and the closing phenylalanine or tryptophan. The order of the fields is clone size, V gene, J gene, D gene, CDR3 protein, CDR3 DNA. The D gene is left open where the match is weak. Only part of the rows carry a size: once, few, many, or a class if the clone is expanded.

-,TRBV28,TRBJ2-2,-,CASRSGAEPTGELFF,TGTGCCAGCAGGAGCGGAGCGGAGCCCACCGGGGAGCTGTTTTTT
-,TRBV6-6,TRBJ1-2,-,CASRPPGGNYGYTF,TGTGCCAGCAGGCCACCTGGGGGGAACTATGGCTACACCTTC
-,TRBV29-1,TRBJ1-4,-,CSGGAGENEKLFF,TGCAGCGGGGGAGCGGGTGAGAATGAAAAACTGTTTTTT
-,TRBV10-3,TRBJ1-3,TRBD1,CAISEPQGGRGFSGNTIYF,TGTGCCATCAGTGAGCCTCAGGGGGGTCGGGGCTTCTCTGGAAACACCATATATTTT
-,TRBV6-6,TRBJ2-7,TRBD2,CASSYSGTSGSYEQYF,TGTGCCAGCAGTTACTCGGGGACTAGCGGCTCCTACGAGCAGTACTTC
once,TRBV5-5,TRBJ2-1,TRBD1,CASSEIRDRGEFF,TGTGCCAGCAGCGAAATTAGGGACAGGGGTGAGTTCTTC
-,TRBV7-2,TRBJ1-4,TRBD1,CASSSWGQDRGEKLFF,TGTGCCAGCAGCTCATGGGGGCAGGACAGGGGTGAAAAACTGTTTTTT
once,TRBV28,TRBJ1-2,-,CASSFGGYGYTF,TGTGCCAGCAGTTTTGGAGGATATGGCTACACCTTC
-,TRBV5-1,TRBJ2-7,TRBD1,CASSLLTGGSYEQYF,TGCGCCAGCAGCTTACTAACAGGGGGCAGCTACGAGCAGTACTTC
-,TRBV19,TRBJ2-6,-,CASSSGQSTGANVLTF,TGTGCCAGTAGTTCTGGACAGTCTACAGGGGCCAACGTCCTGACTTTC
-,TRBV7-2,TRBJ1-2,TRBD1,CASSLGQGRYGYTF,TGTGCCAGCAGCTTAGGACAGGGTCGCTATGGCTACACCTTC
-,TRBV5-1,TRBJ1-1,-,CASSLTGNTEAFF,TGCGCCAGCAGCTTGACAGGGAACACTGAAGCTTTCTTT
-,TRBV11-2,TRBJ1-6,-,CASSLNRIGNSPLHF,TGTGCCAGCAGCTTAAACAGGATTGGTAATTCACCCCTCCACTTT
-,TRBV7-9,TRBJ1-2,TRBD1,CASRVGQESTGYTF,TGTGCCAGCAGAGTGGGACAGGAGAGTACCGGCTACACCTTC
-,TRBV6-4,TRBJ1-5,-,CASSDSSNQPQHF,TGTGCCAGCAGTGACTCGAGTAATCAGCCCCAGCATTTT
-,TRBV5-6,TRBJ2-3,TRBD1,CASSLPGQGTDTQYF,TGTGCCAGCAGCCTACCGGGACAGGGCACAGATACGCAGTATTTT
once,TRBV7-9,TRBJ1-1,-,CASSLVPGVVGEAFF,TGTGCCAGCAGCTTAGTGCCGGGGGTAGTAGGTGAAGCTTTCTTT
-,TRBV19,TRBJ1-4,TRBD1,CASWTGSGEKLFF,TGTGCCAGTTGGACAGGTTCGGGCGAAAAACTGTTTTTT